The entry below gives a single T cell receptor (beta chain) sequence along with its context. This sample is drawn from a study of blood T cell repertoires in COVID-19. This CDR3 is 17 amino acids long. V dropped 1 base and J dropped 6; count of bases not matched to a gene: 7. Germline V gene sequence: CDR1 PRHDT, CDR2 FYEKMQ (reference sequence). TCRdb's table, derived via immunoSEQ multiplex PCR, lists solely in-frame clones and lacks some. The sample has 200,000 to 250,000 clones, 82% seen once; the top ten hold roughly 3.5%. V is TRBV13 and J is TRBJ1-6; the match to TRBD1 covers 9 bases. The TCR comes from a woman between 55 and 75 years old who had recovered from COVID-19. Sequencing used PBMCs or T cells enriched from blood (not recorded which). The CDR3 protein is CASSLVTGQGTNSPLHF. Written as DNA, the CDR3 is TGTGCCAGCAGCTTAGTGACGGGACAGGGAACTAATTCACCCCTCCACTTT.